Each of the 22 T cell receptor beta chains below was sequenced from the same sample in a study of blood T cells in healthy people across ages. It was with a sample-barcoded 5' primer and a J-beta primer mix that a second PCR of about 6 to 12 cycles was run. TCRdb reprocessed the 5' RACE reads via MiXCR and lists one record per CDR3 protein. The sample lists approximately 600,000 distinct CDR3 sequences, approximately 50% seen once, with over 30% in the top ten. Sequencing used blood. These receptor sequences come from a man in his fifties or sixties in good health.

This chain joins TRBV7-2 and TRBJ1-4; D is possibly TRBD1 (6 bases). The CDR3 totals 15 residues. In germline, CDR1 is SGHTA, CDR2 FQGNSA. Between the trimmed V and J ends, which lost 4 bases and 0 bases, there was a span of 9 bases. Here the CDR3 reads CASSSQGTTNEKLFF. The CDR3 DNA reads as TGTGCCAGCAGCTCACAGGGTACAACTAATGAAAAACTGTTTTTT.

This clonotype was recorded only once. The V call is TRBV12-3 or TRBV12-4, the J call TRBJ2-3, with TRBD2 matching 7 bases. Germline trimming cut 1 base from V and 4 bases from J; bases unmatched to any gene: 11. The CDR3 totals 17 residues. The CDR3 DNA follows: TGTGCCAGCAGTTTAGAAGGGCTTCGACGGGGGGCAGATACGCAGTATTTT. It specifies CASSLEGLRRGADTQYF.

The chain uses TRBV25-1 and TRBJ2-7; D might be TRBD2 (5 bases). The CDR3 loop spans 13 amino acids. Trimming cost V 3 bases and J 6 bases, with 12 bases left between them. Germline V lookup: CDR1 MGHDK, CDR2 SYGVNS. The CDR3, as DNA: TGTGCCAGCAGTGATATACGGGGTACCGAGCAGTACTTC. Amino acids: CASSDIRGTEQYF.

The DNA for the CDR3 is TGTGCCAGCAGCCAAGCCGGTGGCACAGATACGCAGTATTTT. Amino acids: CASSQAGGTDTQYF. The V and J genes are TRBV4-2 and TRBJ2-3; D remains unclear. Germline V lookup: CDR1 LGHNA, CDR2 YNFKEQ. The CDR3 is made up of 14 amino acids. V lost 1 base to trimming and J lost 1 base, with 6 bases between them.

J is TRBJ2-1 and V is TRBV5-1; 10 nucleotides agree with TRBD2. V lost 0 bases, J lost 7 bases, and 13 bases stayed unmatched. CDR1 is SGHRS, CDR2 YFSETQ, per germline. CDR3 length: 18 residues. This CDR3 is CASSLAGPSGGARNEQFF. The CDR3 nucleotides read TGCGCCAGCAGCTTGGCCGGCCCCAGCGGGGGGGCGAGAAATGAGCAGTTCTTC.

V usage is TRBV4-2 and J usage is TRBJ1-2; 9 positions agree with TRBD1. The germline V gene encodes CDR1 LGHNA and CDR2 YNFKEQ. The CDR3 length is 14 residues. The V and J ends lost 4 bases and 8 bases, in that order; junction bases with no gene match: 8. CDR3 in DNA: TGTGCCAGCAGCCCACGGACAGGGGAGGGAGGCTACACCTTC. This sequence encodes CASSPRTGEGGYTF.

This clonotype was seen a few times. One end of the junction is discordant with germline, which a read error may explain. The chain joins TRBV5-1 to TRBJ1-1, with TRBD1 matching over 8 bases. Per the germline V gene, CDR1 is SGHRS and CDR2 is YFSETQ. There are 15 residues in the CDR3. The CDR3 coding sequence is TGTGCCAGCAGCTTAGCAGGGGGCCTGAACACTGAAGCTTTCTTT. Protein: CASSLAGGLNTEAFF.

The CDR3 reads CASTQGQVRSPLHF. CDR3 nucleotide sequence: TGTGCCAGCACCCAAGGACAGGTTCGTTCACCCCTCCACTTT. The rearrangement uses TRBV28 and TRBJ1-6, with TRBD1 identical over 7 bases. This CDR3 has 14 amino acids. V lost 7 bases and J lost 9; bases outside the gene matches: 9. CDR1 MDHEN and CDR2 SYDVKM come from the germline V gene.

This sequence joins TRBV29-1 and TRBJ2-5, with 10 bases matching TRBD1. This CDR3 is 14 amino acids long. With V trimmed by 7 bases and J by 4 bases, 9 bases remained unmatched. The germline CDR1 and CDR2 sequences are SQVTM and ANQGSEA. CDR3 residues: CSAKGQGMRETQYF. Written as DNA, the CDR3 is TGCAGCGCCAAGGGACAGGGGATGCGAGAGACCCAGTACTTC.

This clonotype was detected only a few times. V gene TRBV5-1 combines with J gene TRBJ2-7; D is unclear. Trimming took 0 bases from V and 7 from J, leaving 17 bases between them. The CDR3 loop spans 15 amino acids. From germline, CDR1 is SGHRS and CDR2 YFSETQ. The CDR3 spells CASSLAGLIESEQYF. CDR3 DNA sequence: TGCGCCAGCAGCTTGGCCGGCCTTATAGAATCTGAGCAGTACTTC.

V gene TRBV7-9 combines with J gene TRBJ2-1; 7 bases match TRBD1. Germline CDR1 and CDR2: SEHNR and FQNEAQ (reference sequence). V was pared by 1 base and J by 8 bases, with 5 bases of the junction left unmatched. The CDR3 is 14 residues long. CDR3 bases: TGTGCCAGCAGCTTAGAGGAGAGGGGGCATGAGCAGTTCTTC. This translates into CASSLEERGHEQFF.

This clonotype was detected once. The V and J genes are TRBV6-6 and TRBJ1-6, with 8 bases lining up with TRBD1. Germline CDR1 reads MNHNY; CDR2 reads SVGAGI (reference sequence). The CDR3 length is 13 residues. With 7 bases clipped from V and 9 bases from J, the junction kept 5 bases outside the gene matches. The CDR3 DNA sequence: TGTGCCAGCATGAGGACAGGGAGTTCACCCCTCCACTTT. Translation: CASMRTGSSPLHF.

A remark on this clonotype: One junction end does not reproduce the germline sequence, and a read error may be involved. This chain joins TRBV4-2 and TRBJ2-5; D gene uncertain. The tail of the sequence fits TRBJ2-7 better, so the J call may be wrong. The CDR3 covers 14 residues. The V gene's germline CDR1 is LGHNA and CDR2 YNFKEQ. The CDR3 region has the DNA TGTGCCGGCAGCCAAGATGGGCAGGCCTACGAGCAGTACTTC. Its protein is CAGSQDGQAYEQYF.

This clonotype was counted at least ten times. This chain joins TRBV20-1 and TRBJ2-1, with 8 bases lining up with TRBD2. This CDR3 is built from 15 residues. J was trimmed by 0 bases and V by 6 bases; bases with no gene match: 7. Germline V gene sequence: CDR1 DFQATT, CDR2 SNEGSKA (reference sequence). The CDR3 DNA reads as TGCAGTGCCCTCAAGCGGGAGAGCTCCTACAATGAGCAGTTCTTC. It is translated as CSALKRESSYNEQFF.

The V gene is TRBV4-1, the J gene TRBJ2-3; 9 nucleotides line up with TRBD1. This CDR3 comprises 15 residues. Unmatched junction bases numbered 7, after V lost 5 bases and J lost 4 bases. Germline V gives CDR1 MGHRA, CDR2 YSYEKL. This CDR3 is CASSTLQGASDTQYF. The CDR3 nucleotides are TGCGCCAGCAGCACACTACAGGGGGCATCAGATACGCAGTATTTT.

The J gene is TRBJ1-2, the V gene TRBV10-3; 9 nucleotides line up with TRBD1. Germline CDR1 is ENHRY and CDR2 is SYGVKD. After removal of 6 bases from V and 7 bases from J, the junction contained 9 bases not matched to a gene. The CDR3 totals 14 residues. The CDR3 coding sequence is TGTGCCATCAGGGGGGACAGGGACATTGGTGGCTACACCTTC. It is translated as CAIRGDRDIGGYTF.

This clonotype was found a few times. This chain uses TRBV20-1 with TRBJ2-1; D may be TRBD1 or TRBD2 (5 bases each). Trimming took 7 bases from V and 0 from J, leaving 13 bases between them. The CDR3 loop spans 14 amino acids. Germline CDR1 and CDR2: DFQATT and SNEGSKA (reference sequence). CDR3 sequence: CSVPGAPSYNEQFF. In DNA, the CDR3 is TGCAGTGTTCCCGGGGCCCCCTCCTACAATGAGCAGTTCTTC.

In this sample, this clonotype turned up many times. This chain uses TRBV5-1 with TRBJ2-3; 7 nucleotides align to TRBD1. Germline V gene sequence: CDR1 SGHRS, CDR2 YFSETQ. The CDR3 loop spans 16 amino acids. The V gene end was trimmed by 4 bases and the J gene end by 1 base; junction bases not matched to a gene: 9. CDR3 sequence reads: CASSQGTAPGTDTQYF. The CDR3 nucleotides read TGCGCCAGCAGCCAAGGGACAGCCCCTGGCACAGATACGCAGTATTTT.

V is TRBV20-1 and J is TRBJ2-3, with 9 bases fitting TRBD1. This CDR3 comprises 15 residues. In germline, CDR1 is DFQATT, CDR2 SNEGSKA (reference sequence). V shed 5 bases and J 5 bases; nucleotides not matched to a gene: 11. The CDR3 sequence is CSAPPPGQGVDTQYF. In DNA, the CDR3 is TGCAGTGCTCCCCCACCGGGACAGGGAGTAGATACGCAGTATTTT.

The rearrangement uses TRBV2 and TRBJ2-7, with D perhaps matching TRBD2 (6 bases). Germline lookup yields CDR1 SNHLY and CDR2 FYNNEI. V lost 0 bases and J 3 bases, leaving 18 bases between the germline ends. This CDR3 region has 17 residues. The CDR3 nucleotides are TGTGCCAGCAGTGAAGCGGCATCGGCGGGGCACTTCTACGAGCAGTACTTC. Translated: CASSEAASAGHFYEQYF.

The CDR3 spells CASSLGRGLHNEQFF. The CDR3, as DNA: TGCGCCAGCAGCTTGGGCAGGGGGCTACACAATGAGCAGTTCTTC. V is TRBV5-1 and J is TRBJ2-1, with 8 nucleotides matching TRBD1. V lost 0 bases to trimming and J lost 5 bases; unmatched junction nucleotides: 4. From germline, CDR1 is SGHRS and CDR2 YFSETQ. The CDR3 runs to 15 residues.

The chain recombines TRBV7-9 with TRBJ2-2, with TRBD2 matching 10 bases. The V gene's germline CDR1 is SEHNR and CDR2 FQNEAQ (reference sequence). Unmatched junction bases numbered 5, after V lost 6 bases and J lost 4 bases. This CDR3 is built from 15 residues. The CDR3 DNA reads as TGTGCCAGCAGGAGACTAGCGGGTACCACCGGGGAGCTGTTTTTT. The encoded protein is CASRRLAGTTGELFF.